This T cell receptor (beta chain) derives from a study of cytomegalovirus exposure and HLA in healthy donors. The germline V and J ends were trimmed by 5 bases and 9 bases, with 20 bases remaining between them. Germline CDR1 is MDHEN and CDR2 is SYDVKM. The CDR3 is made up of 15 amino acids. 13 Jbeta primers and 60 Vbeta primers were used for the PCR. Profiling relied on immunoSEQ multiplex PCR, and the TCRdb table lists in-frame clones only, not all of them. This table has under 200,000 clones, more than 65% appearing once. The sequence was collected from a woman aged 40-49 years in good health and CMV-seropositive. The chain is built from TRBV28 and TRBJ1-3; no reliable D call. The specimen sequenced was PBMCs. In nucleotides, the CDR3 is TGTGCCAGCAGTCTTGGAGAGGGCCCAACCAGCACCATATATTTT. This encodes CASSLGEGPTSTIYF.